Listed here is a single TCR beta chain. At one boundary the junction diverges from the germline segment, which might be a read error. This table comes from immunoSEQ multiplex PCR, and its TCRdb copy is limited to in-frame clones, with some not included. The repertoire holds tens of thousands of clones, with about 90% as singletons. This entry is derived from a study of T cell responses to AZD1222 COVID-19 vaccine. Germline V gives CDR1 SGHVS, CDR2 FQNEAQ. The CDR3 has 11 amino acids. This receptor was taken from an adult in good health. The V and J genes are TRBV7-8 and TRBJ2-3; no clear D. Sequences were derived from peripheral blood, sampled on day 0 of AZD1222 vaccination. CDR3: CASSPLSGFAF. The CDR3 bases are TGTGCCAGCAGCCCACTTTCGGGCTTCGCTTTT.